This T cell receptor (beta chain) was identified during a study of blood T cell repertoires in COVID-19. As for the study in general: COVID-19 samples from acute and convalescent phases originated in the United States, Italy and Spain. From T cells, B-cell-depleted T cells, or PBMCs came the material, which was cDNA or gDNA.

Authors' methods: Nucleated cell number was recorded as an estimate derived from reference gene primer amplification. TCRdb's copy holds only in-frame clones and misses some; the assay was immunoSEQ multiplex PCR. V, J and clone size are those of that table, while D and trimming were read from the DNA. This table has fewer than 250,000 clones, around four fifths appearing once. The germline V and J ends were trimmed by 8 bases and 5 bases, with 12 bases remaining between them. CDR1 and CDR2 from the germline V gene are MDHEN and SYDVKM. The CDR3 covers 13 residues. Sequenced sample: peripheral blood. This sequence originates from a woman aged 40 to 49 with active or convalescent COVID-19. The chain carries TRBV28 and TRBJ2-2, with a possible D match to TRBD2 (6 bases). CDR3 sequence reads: CASGTSGTGELFF. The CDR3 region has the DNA TGTGCCAGCGGGACTTCGGGAACCGGGGAGCTGTTTTTT.